The subject of this entry is one T cell receptor beta chain. This receptor's antigen is unknown. No much larger clonotype is one base removed from it; base qualities were not supplied. This entry is derived from a study of cytomegalovirus exposure and HLA in healthy donors (dated by TCRdb to the late 2010s). Context from the whole study: According to a later analysis, the roughly 120 validation repertoires were produced on the same platform as the 666 repertoires of the first cohort. The study was designed to test whether signatures of past pathogen exposure could be identified by cataloging public T cell receptors. Along with the roughly 670-subject first cohort, a separate validation cohort of over a hundred different subjects was used. To predict cytomegalovirus infection status, the study combined high-throughput TCR immunosequencing, statistical association of individual TCRs with disease status, and machine learning.

What the research found in general, with its limitations: A later analysis had no HLA typing for the validation cohort, so co-occurrence there was scored across all 110 or so repertoires. In both the original and validation cohorts, the classifier was reported to diagnose cytomegalovirus status with high specificity and sensitivity. The authors suggested that the approach could potentially be generalized to other disease states and immunological phenotypes. Of the cluster scores, about 94% were above 0 in a later analysis, which found that TCRs clustered in the first cohort also tended to co-occur in the approximately 120 validation repertoires. The study listed 150 to 200 TCR beta chains as associated with cytomegalovirus. Most TCR sequences were seen in very few donors, while some public TCRs were found in many individuals. In vitro tests confirmed that a few of the cytomegalovirus-associated TCR beta chains recognize cytomegalovirus antigens.

CDR1 is given as SGHVS and CDR2 as FQNEAQ, both from the germline V gene. Unmatched junction bases come to 13, with V trimmed by 2 bases and J by 9 bases. Counted from cysteine to phenylalanine, this CDR3 has 16 amino acids. This entry keeps only the CDR3 DNA: 48 bases, framed from base 1. Library preparation was by the immunoSEQ multiplex PCR assay. Processing in the source paper ran as follows. To diagnose cytomegalovirus status from the catalog of TCR beta chain sequences, a statistical classification framework was built. Drawn from immuneACCESS, this table holds only the in-frame rearrangements with V and J called that TCRdb kept. Clones are partly lost; checked studies trace under half to an unresolved V gene and leave the rest unexplained. For V, J and clone size, that table is used; D and trimming come from the DNA. The table for this sample lists over 60,000 clones; nearly 96% of them were counted only once. The ten most abundant clones make up 4.5% to 5% of the sample.

The donors belonged to the validation cohort of around 120 subjects, which was separate from the approximately 700-subject first cohort. Sequencing was done on a sample of PBMCs. The receptor chain draws on TRBV7-8 and TRBJ2-1, with TRBD2 matching 7 junction bases. The sequence derives from a woman between 18 and 30 years old in good health and CMV-seropositive. CDR3 protein: CASSLREGLLASEQFF. The sequenced DNA is TGTGCCAGCAGCTTAAGGGAGGGCCTACTAGCTAGTGAGCAGTTCTTC.